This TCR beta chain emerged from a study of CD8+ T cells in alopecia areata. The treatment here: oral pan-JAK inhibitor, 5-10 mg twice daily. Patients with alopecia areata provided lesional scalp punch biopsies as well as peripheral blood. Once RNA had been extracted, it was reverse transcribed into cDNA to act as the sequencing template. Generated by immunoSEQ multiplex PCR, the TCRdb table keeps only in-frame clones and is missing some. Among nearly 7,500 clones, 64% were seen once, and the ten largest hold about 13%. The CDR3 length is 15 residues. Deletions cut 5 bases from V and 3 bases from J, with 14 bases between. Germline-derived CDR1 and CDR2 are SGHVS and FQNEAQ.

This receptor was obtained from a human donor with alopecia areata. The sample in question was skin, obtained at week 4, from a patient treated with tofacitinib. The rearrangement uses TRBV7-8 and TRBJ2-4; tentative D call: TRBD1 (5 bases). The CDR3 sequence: CASSPRTRGKNIQYF. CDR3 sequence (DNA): TGTGCCAGCAGCCCCCGGACAAGGGGCAAAAACATTCAGTACTTC.